A selection of T cell receptor beta chains follows, all from one sample in a study of vaccination effects on CD4 cells after COVID-19. These receptors' antigens are unknown. Sequenced by immunoSEQ multiplex PCR; TCRdb stores in-frame clones only, minus some. The sample records about 40,000 clones, under 70% being singletons. The specimen was CD4+ T cells from PBMCs cultured with SARS-CoV-2 spike peptides, collected before COVID-19 vaccination. These receptors were obtained from a human donor who received a COVID-19 vaccine. CDR3s include the opening cysteine and the closing phenylalanine or tryptophan. D genes are given only for firm matches. Clone size is stated in some rows and not others, as once, few, many or a class when expanded.

cdr3_aa	cdr3_nt	v_call	j_call	d_call	clone_size
CASSYPTPQERAQHF	TGTGCCAGCAGTTACCCGACTCCACAGGAAAGGGCCCAGCATTTT	TRBV28	TRBJ1-5	NA	NA
CASSFDKGGNQPQHF	TGTGCCAGCAGTTTCGACAAGGGGGGAAATCAGCCCCAGCATTTT	TRBV2	TRBJ1-5	NA	few
CASSLQGTGELFF	TGTGCCAGCAGCTTACAGGGCACCGGGGAGCTGTTTTTT	TRBV13	TRBJ2-2	NA	few
CAISNPGQGGGSPLHF	TGTGCCATCAGTAACCCTGGACAGGGCGGGGGGTCACCCCTCCACTTT	TRBV10-3	TRBJ1-6	TRBD1	once
CASSERRLDVSTDTQYF	TGTGCCAGCAGTGAAAGAAGACTCGACGTTAGCACAGATACGCAGTATTTT	TRBV2	TRBJ2-3	NA	few
CASSPQTGLNYGYTF	TGCGCCAGCAGCCCTCAGACAGGTTTGAACTATGGCTACACCTTC	TRBV4-1	TRBJ1-2	NA	NA
CASSFGSAGDYEQYF	TGCGCCAGCAGCTTTGGGTCCGCGGGGGATTACGAGCAGTACTTC	TRBV5-1	TRBJ2-7	TRBD2	once
CASSYSTANTEAFF	TGTGCCAGCAGTTACTCGACAGCCAACACTGAAGCTTTCTTT	TRBV6-5	TRBJ1-1	NA	few
CASSRSTPQGTDTQYF	TGTGCCAGCTCACGATCGACACCCCAAGGCACAGATACGCAGTATTTT	TRBV18	TRBJ2-3	NA	once
CASTLFELKQETQYF	TGTGCCAGCACTCTTTTTGAGTTGAAACAAGAGACCCAGTACTTC	TRBV7-2	TRBJ2-5	NA	NA
CASSSPTGNTIYF	TGTGCCAGCAGCTCCCCCACTGGAAACACCATATATTTT	TRBV5-5	TRBJ1-3	NA	NA
CASSFPPAGSRRETQYF	TGTGCCAGCAGTTTCCCACCCGCCGGGAGTCGGAGGGAGACCCAGTACTTC	TRBV28	TRBJ2-5	NA	NA
CASTLLGGGLETQYF	TGTGCCAGCACCCTGCTGGGGGGGGGCCTAGAGACCCAGTACTTC	TRBV5-5	TRBJ2-5	NA	NA
CAWRNSGANVLTF	TGTGCCTGGAGAAACTCTGGGGCCAACGTCCTGACTTTC	TRBV30	TRBJ2-6	NA	few
CASSQVGRRNTEAFF	TGTGCCAGCAGCCAAGTGGGTAGGAGGAACACTGAAGCTTTCTTT	TRBV3-1/TRBV3-2	TRBJ1-1	NA	few
CASRRGTYEQYF	TGTGCCAGCCGCCGAGGGACCTACGAGCAGTACTTC	TRBV28	TRBJ2-7	NA	NA
CASSMGTGGSYNSPLHF	TGTGCCAGCAGCATGGGGACAGGGGGCTCCTATAATTCACCCCTCCACTTT	TRBV5-4	TRBJ1-6	TRBD1	NA
CASSEAPGEAGANVLTF	TGTGCCAGCAGTGAAGCGCCGGGGGAAGCTGGGGCCAACGTCCTGACTTTC	TRBV6-1	TRBJ2-6	NA	few
CASSFDSSAPGQLFF	TGTGCCAGCAGTTTTGACTCCAGTGCGCCGGGACAACTGTTTTTT	TRBV28	TRBJ1-4	NA	NA
CASSLGGGGNTEAFF	TGTGCCAGCAGCTTGGGAGGGGGCGGGAACACTGAAGCTTTCTTT	TRBV5-6	TRBJ1-1	TRBD1	NA
CASSSGTAKNIQYF	TGCGCCAGCAGCTCTGGGACAGCCAAAAACATTCAGTACTTC	TRBV5-1	TRBJ2-4	NA	NA
CASSGIKQGAVKNIQYF	TGTGCCAGCAGCGGGATTAAGCAGGGGGCAGTCAAAAACATTCAGTACTTC	TRBV5-6	TRBJ2-4	TRBD1	NA
CASSQDGLAGGRLEDTQYF	TGTGCCAGCAGCCAAGATGGGCTAGCGGGAGGGCGGCTCGAAGATACGCAGTATTTT	TRBV3-1/TRBV3-2	TRBJ2-3	TRBD2	NA
CASSLVLPGGNSPLHF	TGTGCCAGCAGCTTAGTCCTACCAGGCGGGAATTCACCCCTCCACTTT	TRBV7-2	TRBJ1-6	NA	few
CASSSGVDRINYGYTF	TGTGCCAGCAGTTCAGGTGTGGACAGAATAAACTATGGCTACACCTTC	TRBV27	TRBJ1-2	NA	few
CASNRQGTDTQYF	TGTGCCAGCAATCGACAGGGAACAGATACGCAGTATTTT	TRBV2	TRBJ2-3	TRBD1	NA
CASSQVRLAGGAGELFF	TGCGCCAGCAGCCAAGTGAGACTAGCGGGAGGCGCCGGGGAGCTGTTTTTT	TRBV4-1	TRBJ2-2	TRBD2	NA
CASSPRTDYSKNIQYF	TGTGCCAGTAGTCCCAGGACAGATTATTCCAAAAACATTCAGTACTTC	TRBV19	TRBJ2-4	NA	NA
CASSFGSNSGNTIYF	TGTGCCAGCAGTTTCGGGAGCAACTCTGGAAACACCATATATTTT	TRBV28	TRBJ1-3	NA	NA
CASSLSLRGRGSVDTQYF	TGTGCCAGCAGTTTATCCCTACGCGGCAGGGGAAGTGTTGATACGCAGTATTTT	TRBV28	TRBJ2-3	NA	NA
CASSVGGWERETQYF	TGTGCCAGCAGCGTAGGAGGATGGGAGCGAGAGACCCAGTACTTC	TRBV9	TRBJ2-5	NA	once
CATRSGRGDTEAFF	TGTGCCACTCGGAGTGGCAGGGGGGATACTGAAGCTTTCTTT	TRBV6-5	TRBJ1-1	TRBD1	NA
CASSRDTDSNQPQHF	TGTGCCAGCAGTCGGGACACCGATAGCAATCAGCCCCAGCATTTT	TRBV2	TRBJ1-5	NA	NA
CASSPSAQISYNEQFF	TGTGCCAGCAGCCCTTCGGCGCAGATCTCCTACAATGAGCAGTTCTTC	TRBV3-1/TRBV3-2	TRBJ2-1	NA	NA
CASSQGQETQYF	TGTGCCAGCAGTCAGGGGCAAGAGACCCAGTACTTC	TRBV28	TRBJ2-5	NA	NA
CASSLGSGELFF	TGTGCCAGCAGCCTCGGTTCCGGGGAGCTGTTTTTT	TRBV12-3/TRBV12-4	TRBJ2-2	NA	NA
CASRSWSNTGELFF	TGTGCCAGCAGGAGTTGGTCGAACACCGGGGAGCTGTTTTTT	TRBV6-5	TRBJ2-2	NA	NA
CASSERGASGYTF	TGTGCCAGCAGTGAACGGGGGGCGTCTGGCTACACCTTC	TRBV2	TRBJ1-2	NA	NA
CASSRMGMSSGANVLTF	TGTGCCAGTAGTCGGATGGGGATGAGCTCTGGGGCCAACGTCCTGACTTTC	TRBV19	TRBJ2-6	NA	NA
CASSLKGGETQYF	TGTGCCAGCAGCTTAAAAGGGGGAGAGACCCAGTACTTC	TRBV11-1	TRBJ2-5	NA	NA
CASSLDGGGRPYEQYF	TGTGCCAGCAGCTTGGACGGCGGGGGGAGACCTTACGAGCAGTACTTC	TRBV5-4	TRBJ2-7	TRBD2	few
CASSHKGQGDTEAFF	TGTGCCAGCAGCCATAAGGGACAGGGGGACACTGAAGCTTTCTTT	TRBV5-4	TRBJ1-1	TRBD1	NA
CASQGAGNTIYF	TGTGCCAGCCAAGGCGCTGGAAACACCATATATTTT	TRBV12-3/TRBV12-4	TRBJ1-3	NA	NA
CAWSRQGDYGYTF	TGTGCCTGGAGTAGACAGGGGGACTATGGCTACACCTTC	TRBV30	TRBJ1-2	TRBD1	few
CASSLGAGKTNTEAFF	TGTGCCAGCAGCTTAGGTGCGGGGAAGACGAACACTGAAGCTTTCTTT	TRBV13	TRBJ1-1	NA	NA
CASSEDGNTEAFF	TGTGCCAGCAGCGAGGACGGGAACACTGAAGCTTTCTTT	TRBV6-4	TRBJ1-1	NA	NA
CASRTGTGSPYEQYF	TGTGCCAGCAGAACCGGGACAGGGTCCCCCTACGAGCAGTACTTC	TRBV27	TRBJ2-7	TRBD1	NA
CATSTVAGGYNEQFF	TGTGCCACCAGCACGGTAGCGGGGGGCTACAATGAGCAGTTCTTC	TRBV15	TRBJ2-1	TRBD2	NA
CASNPSGATNTEAFF	TGTGCCAGCAACCCATCAGGGGCTACGAACACTGAAGCTTTCTTT	TRBV7-2	TRBJ1-1	NA	once
CASSMRNTEAFF	TGTGCCAGTAGTATGCGGAACACTGAAGCTTTCTTT	TRBV19	TRBJ1-1	NA	NA
CASSGGTVPGTGELFF	TGTGCCAGCAGTGGGGGGACAGTCCCCGGCACCGGGGAGCTGTTTTTT	TRBV6-6	TRBJ2-2	NA	NA
CASRGHRGLPNQPQHF	TGTGCCAGCAGGGGCCACAGGGGGCTCCCCAATCAGCCCCAGCATTTT	TRBV2	TRBJ1-5	TRBD1	few
CASSFTGELFF	TGTGCCAGCAGTTTCACCGGGGAGCTGTTTTTT	TRBV6-5	TRBJ2-2	NA	once